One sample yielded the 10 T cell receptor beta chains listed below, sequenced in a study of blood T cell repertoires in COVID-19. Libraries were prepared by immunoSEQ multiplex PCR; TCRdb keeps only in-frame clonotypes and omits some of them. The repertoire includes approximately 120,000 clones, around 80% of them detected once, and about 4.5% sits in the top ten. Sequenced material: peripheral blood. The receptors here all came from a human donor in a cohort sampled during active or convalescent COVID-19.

For the CDR3, the DNA is TGTGCCAGCAGCAACCGGGACAGAAAAAACACCATATATTTT. Translating it yields CASSNRDRKNTIYF. This chain joins TRBV7-9 and TRBJ1-3; 7 nucleotides line up with TRBD1. Per germline, CDR1 SEHNR and CDR2 FQNEAQ (reference sequence). The junction had 7 bases not matched to a gene; V was cut back by 5 bases and J by 6 bases. The CDR3 is made up of 14 amino acids.

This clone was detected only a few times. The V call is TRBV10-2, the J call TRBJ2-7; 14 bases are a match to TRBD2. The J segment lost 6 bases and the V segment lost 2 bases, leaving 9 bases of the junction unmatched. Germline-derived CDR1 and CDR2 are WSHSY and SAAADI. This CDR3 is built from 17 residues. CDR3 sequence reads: CASSEPRLAGGRGEQYF. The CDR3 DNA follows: TGCGCCAGCAGTGAGCCCCGACTAGCGGGGGGGCGAGGCGAGCAGTACTTC.

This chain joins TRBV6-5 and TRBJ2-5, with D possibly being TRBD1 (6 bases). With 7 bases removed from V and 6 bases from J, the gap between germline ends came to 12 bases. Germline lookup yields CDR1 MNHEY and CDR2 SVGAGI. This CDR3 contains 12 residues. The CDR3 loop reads CASMGQRKTQYF. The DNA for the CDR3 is TGTGCCAGCATGGGACAAAGGAAGACCCAGTACTTC.

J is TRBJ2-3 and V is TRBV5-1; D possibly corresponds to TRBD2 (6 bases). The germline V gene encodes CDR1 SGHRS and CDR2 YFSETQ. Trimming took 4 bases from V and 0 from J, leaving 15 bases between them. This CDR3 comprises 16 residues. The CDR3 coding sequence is TGCGCCAGCAGCCCACGCGGGGCCTTGAGCACAGATACGCAGTATTTT. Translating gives CASSPRGALSTDTQYF. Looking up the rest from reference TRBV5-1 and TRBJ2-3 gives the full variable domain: KAGVTQTPRYLIKTRGQQVTLSCSPISGHRSVSWYQQTPGQGLQFLFEYFSETQRNKGNFPGRFSGRQFSNSRSEMNVSTLELGDSALYLCASSPRGALSTDTQYFGPGTRLTVL.

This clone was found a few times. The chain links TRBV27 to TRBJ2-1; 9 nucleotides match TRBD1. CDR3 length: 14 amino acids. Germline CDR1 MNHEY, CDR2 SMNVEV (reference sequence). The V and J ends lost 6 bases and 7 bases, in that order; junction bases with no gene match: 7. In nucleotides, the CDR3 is TGTGCCAGCAGGCTTCCGGACAGGGGAAATGAGCAGTTCTTC. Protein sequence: CASRLPDRGNEQFF.

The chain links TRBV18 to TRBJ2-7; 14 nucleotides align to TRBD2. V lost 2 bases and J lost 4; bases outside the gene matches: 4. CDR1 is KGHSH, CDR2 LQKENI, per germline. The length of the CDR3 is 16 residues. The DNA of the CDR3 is TGTGCCAGCTCACCAAAAGGACTAGCGGGAGGTTACGAGCAGTACTTC. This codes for CASSPKGLAGGYEQYF.

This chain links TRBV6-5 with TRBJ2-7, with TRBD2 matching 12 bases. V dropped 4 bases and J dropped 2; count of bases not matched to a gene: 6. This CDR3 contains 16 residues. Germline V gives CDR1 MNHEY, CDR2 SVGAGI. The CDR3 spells CASSSLWTSGAYEQYF. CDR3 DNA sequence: TGTGCCAGCAGTTCACTGTGGACTAGCGGGGCCTACGAGCAGTACTTC.

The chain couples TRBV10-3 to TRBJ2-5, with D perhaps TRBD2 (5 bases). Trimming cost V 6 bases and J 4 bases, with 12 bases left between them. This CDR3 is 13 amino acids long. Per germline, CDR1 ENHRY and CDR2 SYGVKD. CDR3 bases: TGTGCCATCAGACCTTCGGGATTAGAGACCCAGTACTTC. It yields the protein CAIRPSGLETQYF.

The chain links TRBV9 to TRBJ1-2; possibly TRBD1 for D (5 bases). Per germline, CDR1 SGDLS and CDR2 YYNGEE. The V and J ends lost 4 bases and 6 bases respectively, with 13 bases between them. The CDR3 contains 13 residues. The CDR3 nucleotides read TGTGCCAGCAGCTATACGACAGCCGATGGCTACACCTTC. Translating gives CASSYTTADGYTF.

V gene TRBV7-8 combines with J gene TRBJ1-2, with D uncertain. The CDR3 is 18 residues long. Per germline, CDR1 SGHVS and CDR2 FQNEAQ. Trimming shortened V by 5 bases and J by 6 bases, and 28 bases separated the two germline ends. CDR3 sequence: CASSKDPGFAIITNGYTF. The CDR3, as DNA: TGTGCCAGCAGCAAAGACCCCGGGTTCGCTATAATCACGAATGGCTACACCTTC.